A selection of T cell receptor beta chains follows, all from one sample in a study of OX40 agonist ivuxolimab in advanced cancers. Profiled with immunoSEQ multiplex PCR; TCRdb holds only in-frame clones, not every one. The data show around 75,000 clones, 88% seen once. The input for sequencing was CD4+ or CD8+ T cells sorted from blood, taken in a trial of the OX40 agonist ivuxolimab. These receptors were obtained from an adult with an advanced solid tumor such as melanoma, head and neck, liver or kidney cancer. Both conserved end residues are part of each CDR3. A D gene is named only where the DNA matches it firmly.

TGCGCCAGCAGAAAGGACAGTTCCAACACTGAAGCTTTCTTT CASRKDSSNTEAFF TRBJ1-1 NA 14 TRBV5-1
TGTGCCAGCAGCCCCCTCGGGATGAACACTGAAGCTTTCTTT CASSPLGMNTEAFF TRBJ1-1 NA 14 TRBV7-2
TGTGCCACCAGCAGAGACCCCGAGACCGGGGAGCTGTTTTTT CATSRDPETGELFF TRBJ2-2 NA 14 TRBV15
TGTGCCAGTACTCTCCGGGACGGATACACAGATACGCAGTATTTT CASTLRDGYTDTQYF TRBJ2-3 NA 15 TRBV19
TGTGCCAGCACTAAGCGGGCTAGCGGGAAAACCGGGGAGCTGTTTTTT CASTKRASGKTGELFF TRBJ2-2 TRBD2 16 TRBV27
TGTGCCAGCAGCCTCTCCTTGAGAGGGACAAAAAGGGCGTGGGGCTACACCTTC CASSLSLRGTKRAWGYTF TRBJ1-2 NA 18 TRBV11-2
TGTGCCAGCAGCCAAGCTTTCGAAGGGGGAGGGCAGTACTTC CASSQAFEGGGQYF TRBJ2-7 NA 14 TRBV14
TGTGCCAGCAGCCCTATCGACGCCACCTACGAGCAGTACTTC CASSPIDATYEQYF TRBJ2-7 NA 14 TRBV27
TGTGCCAGCAGTGAACACGGGGGGCAGGGGGGCGAGCAGTACTTC CASSEHGGQGGEQYF TRBJ2-7 NA 15 TRBV6-1
TGTGCCAGCAGCTTGAACAGATTTGACATTCAGTACTTC CASSLNRFDIQYF TRBJ2-4 NA 13 TRBV5-5